These 14 T cell receptor beta chains were sequenced from one sample in a study of molecular identifiers for immune sequencing clone quantification. One entry per CDR3 protein results from TCRdb running MiXCR on the PCR reads. The data show about 510,000 distinct CDR3 sequences, approximately 25% seen once. Sequenced: naive CD8+ T cells from blood, with Jurkat cell RNA spiked in. Subset meaning: FACS-sorted CD8+CD4-CCR7+CD45RA+ naive T cells. These receptors came from a human donor in good health. Some libraries in this study had Jurkat cell RNA spiked in.

This clonotype came up many times. The V and J genes are TRBV7-2 and TRBJ2-1; possible D gene TRBD2, 6 bases. This CDR3 spans 19 amino acids. Looked up from germline, CDR1 is SGHTA and CDR2 is FQGNSA. Trimming shortened V by 3 bases and J by 4 bases, and 25 bases separated the two germline ends. The CDR3 loop is CASSFLSAPGVGEYNEQFF. CDR3 sequence (DNA): TGTGCCAGCAGCTTTTTGTCGGCCCCGGGAGTAGGGGAGTACAATGAGCAGTTCTTC.

The rearrangement links TRBV4-3 to TRBJ2-1; D tentatively fits TRBD1 or TRBD2 (5 bases each). The germline V gene encodes CDR1 LGHNA and CDR2 YSLEER. V lost 0 bases to trimming and J lost 2 bases, with 14 bases between them. The CDR3 runs 17 residues. The CDR3 sequence is CASSQDLRQGAYNEQFF. The CDR3 nucleotides are TGCGCCAGCAGCCAAGATCTAAGGCAGGGAGCCTACAATGAGCAGTTCTTC.

On this clonotype: One end of the junction does not line up with germline, which may come from a read error. The genes are TRBV5-6 and TRBJ2-7; maybe TRBD2 (5 bases). This CDR3 is 14 amino acids long. Germline V lookup: CDR1 SGHDT, CDR2 YYEEEE. The CDR3 DNA follows: TGTGCCAGCAGCTTGGCGGAGCGGCAGTACGAGCAGTGCTTC. Its protein product is CASSLAERQYEQCF.

This clonotype has a handful of counts. The chain couples TRBV4-3 to TRBJ2-1; the D gene is possibly TRBD2 (6 bases). The CDR3 has 15 amino acids. The germline V and J ends were trimmed by 0 bases and 8 bases, with 14 bases remaining between them. Germline V gene data show CDR1 as LGHNA and CDR2 as YSLEER. Written as DNA, the CDR3 is TGCGCCAGCAGCCAAGATTTTCGGGAGCGGGATGAGCAGTTCTTC. Translating it yields CASSQDFRERDEQFF.

This clonotype was seen a handful of times. This chain links TRBV2 with TRBJ2-3, with TRBD1 as a possible D gene (6 bases). V was clipped by 0 bases and J by 2 bases, with 18 bases between them. From germline, CDR1 is SNHLY and CDR2 FYNNEI. The CDR3 is 18 amino acids. The CDR3: CASSEAGGRGINTDTQYF. CDR3 DNA sequence: TGTGCCAGCAGTGAAGCAGGGGGAAGAGGGATAAACACAGATACGCAGTATTTT.

The chain carries TRBV12-3 or TRBV12-4 and TRBJ2-7; 9 bases align to TRBD1. This CDR3 region has 14 residues. Losses at the gene ends were 5 bases for V and 6 bases for J; bases not matched to a gene: 8. The CDR3 DNA is TGTGCCAGCAGTCACCGGGACAGGGACTGCGAGCAGTACTTC. It specifies CASSHRDRDCEQYF.

This clonotype was detected ten times or more. The chain employs TRBV7-9 and TRBJ2-1, with D unclear. There are 9 residues in the CDR3. The germline gives CDR1 SEHNR, CDR2 FQNEAQ (reference sequence). V was trimmed by 11 bases and J by 5 bases, leaving 4 bases between them. The CDR3 is CADNNEQFF. CDR3 in DNA: TGTGCCGATAACAATGAGCAGTTCTTC. The variable domain in full, with the rest retrieved from reference TRBV7-9 and TRBJ2-1, is DTGVSQNPRHKITKRGQNVTFRCDPISEHNRLYWYRQTLGQGPEFLTYFQNEAQLEKSRLLSDRFSAERPKGSFSTLEIQRTEQGDSAMYLCADNNEQFFGPGTRLTVL.

This chain connects TRBV4-2 to TRBJ2-1, with TRBD1 as a possible D gene (6 bases). Germline CDR1 is LGHNA and CDR2 is YNFKEQ. The CDR3 contains 13 residues. Trimming pared 2 bases from V and 10 bases from J, leaving 12 bases between. The CDR3 is CASSQNRAHEQFF. For the CDR3, the DNA is TGTGCCAGCAGCCAAAACAGGGCCCACGAGCAGTTCTTC.

On this clonotype itself: Because the CDR3 is missing its conserved closing phenylalanine or tryptophan, this is likely a read error. V usage is TRBV10-3 and J usage is TRBJ2-7; D unresolved. Per the germline V gene, CDR1 is ENHRY and CDR2 is SYGVKD. CDR3 size: 14 residues. Trimming took off 6 bases at V and 0 bases at J, with 12 bases between the two ends. The CDR3 protein is CAISGRSSSYEQYL. CDR3 bases: TGTGCCATCAGCGGACGGTCGAGCTCCTACGAGCAGTACCTC.

The table lists this clonotype with a few counts. The V call is TRBV4-1, the J call TRBJ1-1, with D maybe TRBD1 (6 bases). This CDR3 has 17 residues. V shed 1 base and J shed 0 bases, with 15 bases lying between them. Germline CDR1 and CDR2: MGHRA and YSYEKL. The CDR3 reads CASSQGGGQTMNTEAFF. The CDR3, as DNA: TGCGCCAGCAGCCAAGGCGGGGGGCAAACCATGAACACTGAAGCTTTCTTT.

The V gene is TRBV5-1, the J gene TRBJ2-7; 8 positions match TRBD2. The CDR3 runs to 12 residues. From germline, CDR1 is SGHRS and CDR2 YFSETQ. The V gene end was trimmed by 2 bases and the J gene end by 7 bases; junction bases not matched to a gene: 2. The CDR3 reads CASSFGGEEQYF. In DNA, the CDR3 is TGCGCCAGCAGCTTCGGGGGGGAAGAGCAGTACTTC. The full variable domain, rest sourced from reference TRBV5-1 and TRBJ2-7, is KAGVTQTPRYLIKTRGQQVTLSCSPISGHRSVSWYQQTPGQGLQFLFEYFSETQRNKGNFPGRFSGRQFSNSRSEMNVSTLELGDSALYLCASSFGGEEQYFGPGTRLTVT.

This clonotype was counted a few times. The rearrangement uses TRBV24-1 and TRBJ1-5, with no clear D. CDR1 and CDR2 (germline): KGHDR, SFDVKD. Trimming took off 3 bases at V and 8 bases at J, with 7 bases between the two ends. CDR3 length: 12 residues. The CDR3 reads CATSDPGEPQHF. For the CDR3, the DNA is TGTGCCACCAGTGATCCCGGGGAGCCCCAGCATTTT.

This sequence joins TRBV6-2 or TRBV6-3 and TRBJ2-2; 9 bases map to TRBD1. Germline trimming cut 6 bases from V and 1 base from J; bases unmatched to any gene: 12. This CDR3 is built from 18 residues. Germline V gene sequence: CDR1 MNHEY, CDR2 SVGEGT. CDR3 protein: CASRIIFADRGNTGELFF. In DNA form, the CDR3 reads TGTGCCAGCAGAATAATTTTTGCGGACAGGGGGAACACCGGGGAGCTGTTTTTT.

In the case of this clonotype: A much larger clone lies a single base off, so this may be a read error. The V call is TRBV30, the J call TRBJ1-2; D not certain. The V gene's germline CDR1 is GTSNPN and CDR2 SVGIG (reference sequence). Trimming shortened V by 2 bases and J by 4 bases, and 11 bases separated the two germline ends. This CDR3 is built from 13 residues. The CDR3 nucleotides are TGTGCCTGGAGTAAGGCGGTTAGCTATGGCTACACCTTC. Translation: CAWSKAVSYGYTF. Full variable domain (rest looked up from reference TRBV30 and TRBJ1-2): SQTIHQWPATLVQPVGSPLSLECTVEGTSNPNLYWYRQAAGRGLQLLFYSVGIGQISSEVPQNLSASRPQDRQFILSSKKLLLSDSGFYLCAWSKAVSYGYTFGSGTRLTVV.